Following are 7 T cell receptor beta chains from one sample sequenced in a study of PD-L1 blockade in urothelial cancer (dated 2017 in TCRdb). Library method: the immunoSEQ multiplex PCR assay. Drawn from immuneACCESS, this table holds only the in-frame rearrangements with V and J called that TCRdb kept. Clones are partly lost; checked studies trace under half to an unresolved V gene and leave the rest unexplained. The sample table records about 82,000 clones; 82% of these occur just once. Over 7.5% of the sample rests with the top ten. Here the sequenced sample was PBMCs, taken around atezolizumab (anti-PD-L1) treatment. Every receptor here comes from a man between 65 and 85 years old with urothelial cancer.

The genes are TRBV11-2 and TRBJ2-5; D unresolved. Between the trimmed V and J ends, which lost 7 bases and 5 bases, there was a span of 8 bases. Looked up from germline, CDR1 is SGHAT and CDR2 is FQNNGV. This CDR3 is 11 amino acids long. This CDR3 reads CASTWRETQYF. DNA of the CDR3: TGTGCCAGCACCTGGCGGGAGACCCAGTACTTC.

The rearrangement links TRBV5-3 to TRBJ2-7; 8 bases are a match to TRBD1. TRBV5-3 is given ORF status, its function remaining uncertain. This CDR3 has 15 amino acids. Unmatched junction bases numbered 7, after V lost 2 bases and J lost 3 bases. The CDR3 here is CARSFSDRGGYEQYF. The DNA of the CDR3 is TGTGCCAGAAGCTTTAGCGACAGGGGTGGCTACGAGCAGTACTTC.

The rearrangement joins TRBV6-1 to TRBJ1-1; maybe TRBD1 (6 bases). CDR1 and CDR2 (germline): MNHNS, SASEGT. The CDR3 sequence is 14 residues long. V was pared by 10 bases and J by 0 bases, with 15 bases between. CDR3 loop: CAMGGRNVNTEAFF. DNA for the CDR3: TGTGCCATGGGGGGGCGAAACGTGAACACTGAAGCTTTCTTT.

This CDR3 reads CASSVETGGNSPLHF. Written as DNA, the CDR3 is TGTGCCAGCAGCGTAGAGACAGGGGGTAATTCACCCCTCCACTTT. This chain joins TRBV9 and TRBJ1-6; TRBD1 agrees at 9 bases. After removal of 0 bases from V and 6 bases from J, the junction contained 1 base not matched to a gene. Germline CDR1 reads SGDLS; CDR2 reads YYNGEE. The CDR3 length is 15 residues.

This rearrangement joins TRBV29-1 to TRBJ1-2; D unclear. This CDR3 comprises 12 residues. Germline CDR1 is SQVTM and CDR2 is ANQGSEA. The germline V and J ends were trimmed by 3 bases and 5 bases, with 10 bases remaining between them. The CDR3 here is CSVEEAPYGYTF. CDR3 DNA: TGCAGCGTTGAGGAGGCCCCTTATGGCTACACCTTC.

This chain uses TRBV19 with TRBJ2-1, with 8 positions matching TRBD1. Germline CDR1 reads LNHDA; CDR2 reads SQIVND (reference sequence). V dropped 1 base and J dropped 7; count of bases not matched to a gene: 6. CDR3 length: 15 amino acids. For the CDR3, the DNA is TGTGCCAGTAGTATAGGGGCAGGGGGCATAAATGAGCAGTTCTTC. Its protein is CASSIGAGGINEQFF.

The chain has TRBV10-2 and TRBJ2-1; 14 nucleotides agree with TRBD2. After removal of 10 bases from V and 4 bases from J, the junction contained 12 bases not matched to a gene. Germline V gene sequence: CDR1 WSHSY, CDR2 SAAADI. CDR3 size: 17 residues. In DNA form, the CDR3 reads TGCGCCAACCGACTAGCGGGAGGGCCTAGGCCATACAATGAGCAGTTCTTC. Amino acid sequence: CANRLAGGPRPYNEQFF.